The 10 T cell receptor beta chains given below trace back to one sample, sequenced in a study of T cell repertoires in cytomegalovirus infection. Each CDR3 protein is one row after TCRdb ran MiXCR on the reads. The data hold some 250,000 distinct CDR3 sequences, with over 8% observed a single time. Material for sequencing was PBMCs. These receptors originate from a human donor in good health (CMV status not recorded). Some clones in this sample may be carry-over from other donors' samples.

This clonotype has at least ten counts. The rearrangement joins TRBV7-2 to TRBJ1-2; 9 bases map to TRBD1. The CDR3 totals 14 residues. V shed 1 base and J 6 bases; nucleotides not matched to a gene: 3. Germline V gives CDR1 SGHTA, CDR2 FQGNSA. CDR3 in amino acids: CASSLDRGRNGYTF. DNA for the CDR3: TGTGCCAGCAGCTTAGACAGGGGGCGAAATGGCTACACCTTC.

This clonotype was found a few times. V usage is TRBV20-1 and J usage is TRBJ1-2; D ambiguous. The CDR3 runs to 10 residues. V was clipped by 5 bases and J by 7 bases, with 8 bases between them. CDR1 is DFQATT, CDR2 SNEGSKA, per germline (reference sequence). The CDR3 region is CSAYGPGYTF. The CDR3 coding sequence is TGCAGTGCTTACGGGCCTGGCTACACCTTC.

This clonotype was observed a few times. CDR3 sequence reads: CASRGNRGEKLFF. As DNA, the CDR3 is TGTGCCAGCAGGGGAAATAGGGGTGAAAAACTGTTTTTT. V gene TRBV6-6 combines with J gene TRBJ1-4; D perhaps matches TRBD1 (5 bases). The CDR3 runs 13 residues. The V gene's germline CDR1 is MNHNY and CDR2 SVGAGI (reference sequence). Trimming took 6 bases from V and 7 from J, leaving 12 bases between them.

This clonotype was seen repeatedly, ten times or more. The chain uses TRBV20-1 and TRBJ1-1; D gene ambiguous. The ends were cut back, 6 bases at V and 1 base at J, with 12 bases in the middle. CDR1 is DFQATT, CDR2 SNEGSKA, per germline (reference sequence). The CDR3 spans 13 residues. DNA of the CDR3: TGCAGTGCACCGAGTCTGGCGAACACTGAAGCTTTCTTT. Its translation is CSAPSLANTEAFF.

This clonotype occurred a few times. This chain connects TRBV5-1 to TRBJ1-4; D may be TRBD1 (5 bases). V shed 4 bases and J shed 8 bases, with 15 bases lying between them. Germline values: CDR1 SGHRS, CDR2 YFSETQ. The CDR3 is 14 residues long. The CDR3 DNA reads TGCGCCAGCAGCCCGTCGGGGGTTCAGGAAAAACTGTTTTTT. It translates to CASSPSGVQEKLFF. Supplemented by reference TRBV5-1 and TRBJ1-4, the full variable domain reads KAGVTQTPRYLIKTRGQQVTLSCSPISGHRSVSWYQQTPGQGLQFLFEYFSETQRNKGNFPGRFSGRQFSNSRSEMNVSTLELGDSALYLCASSPSGVQEKLFFGSGTQLSVL.

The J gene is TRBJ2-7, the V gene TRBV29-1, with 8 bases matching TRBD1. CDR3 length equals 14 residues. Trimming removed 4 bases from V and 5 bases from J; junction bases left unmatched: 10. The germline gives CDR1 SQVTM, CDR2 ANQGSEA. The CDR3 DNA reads TGCAGCGTTGTAGACGACAGGGGAGGCCACGAGCAGTACTTC. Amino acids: CSVVDDRGGHEQYF.

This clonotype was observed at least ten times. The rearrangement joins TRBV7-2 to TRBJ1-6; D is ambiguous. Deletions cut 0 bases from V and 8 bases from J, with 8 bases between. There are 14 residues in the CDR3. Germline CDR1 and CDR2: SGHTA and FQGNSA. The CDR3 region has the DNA TGTGCCAGCAGCTTAGCGCATAATGATTCACCCCTCCACTTT. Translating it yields CASSLAHNDSPLHF.

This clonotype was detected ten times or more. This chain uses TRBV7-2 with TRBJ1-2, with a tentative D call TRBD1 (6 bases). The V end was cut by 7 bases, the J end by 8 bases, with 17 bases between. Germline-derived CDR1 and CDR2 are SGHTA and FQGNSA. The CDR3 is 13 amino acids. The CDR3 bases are TGTGCCAGCAACGTAGCCGGCGGGGGCGGCTACACCTTC. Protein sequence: CASNVAGGGGYTF.

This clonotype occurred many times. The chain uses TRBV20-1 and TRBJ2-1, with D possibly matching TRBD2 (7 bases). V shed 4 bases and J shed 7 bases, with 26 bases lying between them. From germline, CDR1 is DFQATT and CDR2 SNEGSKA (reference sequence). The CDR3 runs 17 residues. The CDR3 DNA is TGCAGTGCTACTCCGGGACTACAAACGGGGGCAAGAAATGAGCAGTTCTTC. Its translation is CSATPGLQTGARNEQFF.

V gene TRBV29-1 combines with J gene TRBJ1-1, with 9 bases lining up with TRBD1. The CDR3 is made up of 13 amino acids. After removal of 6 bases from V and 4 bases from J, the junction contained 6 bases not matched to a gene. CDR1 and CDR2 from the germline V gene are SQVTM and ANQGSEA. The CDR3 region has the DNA TGCAGCGTGGGGACAGGGTCAGGCACTGAAGCTTTCTTT. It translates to CSVGTGSGTEAFF.